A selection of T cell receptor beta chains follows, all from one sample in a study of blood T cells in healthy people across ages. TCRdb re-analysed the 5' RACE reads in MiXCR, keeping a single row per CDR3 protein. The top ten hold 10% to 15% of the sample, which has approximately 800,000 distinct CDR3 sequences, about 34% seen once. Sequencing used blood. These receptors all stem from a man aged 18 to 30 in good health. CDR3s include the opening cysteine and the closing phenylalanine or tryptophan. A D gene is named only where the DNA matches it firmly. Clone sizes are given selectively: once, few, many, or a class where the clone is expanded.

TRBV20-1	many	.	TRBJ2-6	CSASPPVGANVLTF	TGCAGTGCTAGTCCCCCGGTGGGGGCCAACGTCCTGACTTTC
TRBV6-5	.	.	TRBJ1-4	CASSPVRGDEKLFF	TGTGCCAGCAGCCCCGTTAGGGGCGATGAAAAACTGTTTTTT
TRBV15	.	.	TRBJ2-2	CATSSGLGTATGELFF	TGTGCCACCAGCAGTGGACTAGGGACAGCCACCGGGGAGTTGTTTTTT
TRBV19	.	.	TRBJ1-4	CASSILAGQREKLFF	TGTGCCAGTAGTATACTTGCGGGACAACGAGAAAAACTGTTTTTT
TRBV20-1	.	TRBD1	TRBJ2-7	CSVRTGEKEQYF	TGCAGTGTGAGGACAGGGGAGAAAGAGCAGTACTTC
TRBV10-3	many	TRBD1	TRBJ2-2	CAISEPGGSNTGELFF	TGTGCCATCAGTGAGCCAGGGGGCTCAAACACCGGGGAGCTGTTTTTT
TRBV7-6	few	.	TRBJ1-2	CASSLGGRDGYTF	TGTGCCAGCAGCTTAGGGGGCAGGGACGGCTACACCTTC
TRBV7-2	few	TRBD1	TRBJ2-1	CASSYRTGENEQFF	TGTGCCAGCAGCTACCGGACAGGGGAAAATGAGCAGTTCTTC
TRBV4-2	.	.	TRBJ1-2	CASSQGGRESYGYTF	TGTGCCAGCAGCCAAGGAGGCAGGGAAAGCTATGGCTACACCTTC
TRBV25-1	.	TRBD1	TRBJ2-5	CASRRGQGAVNEQYF	TGTGCCAGCAGGAGGGGACAGGGGGCGGTCAATGAGCAGTACTTC
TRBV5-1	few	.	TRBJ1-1	CTSSAGLNTEAFF	TGCACCAGCAGCGCCGGCTTGAACACTGAAGCTTTCTTT
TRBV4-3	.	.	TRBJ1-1	CASSQTIGLQFQAFF	TGCGCCAGCAGCCAGACTATCGGGCTCCAGTTCCAAGCTTTCTTT
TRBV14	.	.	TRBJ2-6	CASSHNGRASGANVLTF	TGTGCCAGCAGCCATAACGGTAGGGCATCCGGGGCCAACGTCCTGACTTTC
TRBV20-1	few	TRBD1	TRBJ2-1	CSANPGQGTNEQFF	TGCAGTGCTAACCCGGGACAGGGGACCAATGAGCAGTTCTTC
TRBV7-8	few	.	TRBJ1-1	CASSLAGEGGTEAFF	TGTGCCAGCAGCTTAGCGGGGGAAGGAGGCACTGAAGCTTTCTTT
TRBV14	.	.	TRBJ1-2	CASSPGWLGYGYTF	TGTGCCAGCAGCCCTGGCTGGTTGGGCTATGGCTACACCTTC
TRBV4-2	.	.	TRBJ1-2	CASSQGGVSSNYGYTF	TGTGCCAGCAGCCAAGGAGGAGTGAGTTCTAACTATGGCTACACCTTC
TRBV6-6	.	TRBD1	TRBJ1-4	CASSRTGGTNEKLFF	TGTGCCAGCAGCCGGACAGGGGGCACTAATGAAAAACTGTTTTTT
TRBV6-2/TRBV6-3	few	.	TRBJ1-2	CASTRPSTANYGYTF	TGTGCCAGCACCCGACCCTCTACAGCTAACTATGGCTACACCTTC
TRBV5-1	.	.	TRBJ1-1	CASSWVGQNTEAFF	TGCGCCAGCAGCTGGGTGGGTCAGAACACTGAAGCTTTCTTT
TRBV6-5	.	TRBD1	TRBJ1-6	CASTGQGNGSPLHF	TGTGCCAGCACTGGACAGGGAAATGGCTCACCCCTCCACTTT
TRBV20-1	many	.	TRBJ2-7	CSARRQGDTYEQYF	TGCAGTGCTAGACGGCAAGGGGACACCTACGAGCAGTACTTC
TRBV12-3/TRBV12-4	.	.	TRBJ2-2	CASGPTAGRGTGELFF	TGTGCCAGCGGCCCAACGGCAGGCCGAGGCACCGGGGAGCTGTTTTTT
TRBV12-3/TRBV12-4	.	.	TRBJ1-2	CASSLADLYGYTF	TGTGCCAGCAGTTTAGCGGACCTCTATGGCTACACCTTC
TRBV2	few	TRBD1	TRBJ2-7	CASSAEGTGTDRYEQYF	TGTGCCAGCAGTGCCGAGGGGACAGGGACGGATCGTTACGAGCAGTACTTC
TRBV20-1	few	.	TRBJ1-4	CSARWMGVDEKLFF	TGCAGTGCTAGATGGATGGGGGTGGATGAAAAACTGTTTTTT
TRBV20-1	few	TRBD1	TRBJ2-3	CSASGTGGADTQYF	TGCAGTGCCTCCGGGACAGGGGGTGCAGATACGCAGTATTTT
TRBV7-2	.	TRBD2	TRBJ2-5	CASRPTSGGAGETQYF	TGTGCCAGCAGACCTACTAGCGGGGGGGCCGGAGAGACCCAGTACTTC
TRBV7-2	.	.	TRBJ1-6	CASSSQRGRSSYNSPLHF	TGTGCCAGCAGTTCTCAGCGCGGACGGAGCTCCTATAATTCACCCCTCCACTTT
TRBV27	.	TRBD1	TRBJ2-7	CASSLLGQGDHEQYF	TGTGCCAGCAGTTTACTAGGACAGGGGGACCACGAGCAGTACTTC
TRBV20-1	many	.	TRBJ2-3	CSAAELARSTDTQYF	TGCAGTGCTGCAGAACTAGCCAGGAGCACAGATACGCAGTATTTT
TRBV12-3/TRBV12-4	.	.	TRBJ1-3	CASSLTTGNTIYF	TGTGCCAGCAGTTTAACAACAGGAAACACCATATATTTT
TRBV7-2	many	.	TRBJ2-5	CASSPRRGTKETQYF	TGTGCCAGCAGCCCTAGGAGGGGTACCAAAGAGACCCAGTACTTC
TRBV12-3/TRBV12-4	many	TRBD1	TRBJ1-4	CASGRTGVEKLFF	TGTGCCAGCGGACGGACAGGGGTCGAAAAACTGTTTTTT
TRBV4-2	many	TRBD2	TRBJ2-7	CASSHGLAVSYEQYF	TGTGCCAGCAGCCACGGACTAGCGGTATCCTACGAGCAGTACTTC
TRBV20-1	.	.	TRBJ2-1	CSARDAAGSSYNEQFF	TGCAGTGCTAGAGATGCGGCGGGGAGCTCCTACAATGAGCAGTTCTTC
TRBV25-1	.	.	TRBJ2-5	CASSDAWGAGETQYF	TGTGCCAGCAGTGATGCCTGGGGGGCTGGGGAGACCCAGTACTTC